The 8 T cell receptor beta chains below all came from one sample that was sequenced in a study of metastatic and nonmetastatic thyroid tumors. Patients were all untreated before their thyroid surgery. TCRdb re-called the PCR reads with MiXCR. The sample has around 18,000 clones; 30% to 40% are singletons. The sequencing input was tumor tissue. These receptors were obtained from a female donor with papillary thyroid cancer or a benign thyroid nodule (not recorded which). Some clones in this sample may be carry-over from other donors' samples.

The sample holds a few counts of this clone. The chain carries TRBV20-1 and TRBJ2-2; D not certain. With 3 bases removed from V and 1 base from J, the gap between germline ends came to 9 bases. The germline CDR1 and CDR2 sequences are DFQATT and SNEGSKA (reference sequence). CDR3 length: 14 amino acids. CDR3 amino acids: CSASPQRNTGELFF. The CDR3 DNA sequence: TGCAGTGCTAGTCCCCAGCGGAACACCGGGGAGCTGTTTTTT.

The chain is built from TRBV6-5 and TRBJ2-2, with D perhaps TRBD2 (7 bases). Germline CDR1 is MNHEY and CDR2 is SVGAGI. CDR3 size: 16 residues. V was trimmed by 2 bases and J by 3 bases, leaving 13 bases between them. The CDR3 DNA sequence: TGTGCCAGCAGTTACCGAGGGGGGGCCGACACCGGGGAGCTGTTTTTT. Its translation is CASSYRGGADTGELFF.

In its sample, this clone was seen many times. The DNA of the CDR3 is TGTGCCAGCAGCCAAGTGCGGCAGCCCACAGATACGCAGTATTTT. Protein sequence: CASSQVRQPTDTQYF. This rearrangement joins TRBV14 to TRBJ2-3; D unclear. Germline V gives CDR1 SGHDN, CDR2 FVKESK. Trimming took off 1 base at V and 2 bases at J, with 10 bases between the two ends. The CDR3 runs to 15 residues.

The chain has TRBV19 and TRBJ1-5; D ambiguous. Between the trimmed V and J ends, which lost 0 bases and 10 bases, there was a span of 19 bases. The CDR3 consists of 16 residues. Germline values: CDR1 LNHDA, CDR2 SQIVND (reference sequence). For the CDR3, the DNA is TGTGCCAGTAGTATAGATTTGGCGGATAGCAATTATCCCCAGCATTTT. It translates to CASSIDLADSNYPQHF. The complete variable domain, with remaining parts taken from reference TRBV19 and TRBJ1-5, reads DGGITQSPKYLFRKEGQNVTLSCEQNLNHDAMYWYRQDPGQGLRLIYYSQIVNDFQKGDIAEGYSVSREKKESFPLTVTSAQKNPTAFYLCASSIDLADSNYPQHFGDGTRLSIL.

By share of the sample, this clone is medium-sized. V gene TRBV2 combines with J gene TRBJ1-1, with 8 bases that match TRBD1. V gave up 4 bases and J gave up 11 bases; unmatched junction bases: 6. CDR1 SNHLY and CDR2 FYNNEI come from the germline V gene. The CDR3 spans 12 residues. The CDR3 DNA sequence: TGTGCCAGCAGTGCGGACAGGGTGGCTGCTTTCTTT. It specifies CASSADRVAAFF.

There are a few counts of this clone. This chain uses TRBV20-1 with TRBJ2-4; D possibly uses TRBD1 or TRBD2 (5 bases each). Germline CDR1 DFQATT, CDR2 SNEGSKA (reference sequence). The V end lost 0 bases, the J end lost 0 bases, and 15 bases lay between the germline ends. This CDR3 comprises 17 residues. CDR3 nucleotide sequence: TGCAGTGCTAGAGATCGGAAAGACGGGACAGCCAAAAACATTCAGTACTTC. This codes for CSARDRKDGTAKNIQYF.

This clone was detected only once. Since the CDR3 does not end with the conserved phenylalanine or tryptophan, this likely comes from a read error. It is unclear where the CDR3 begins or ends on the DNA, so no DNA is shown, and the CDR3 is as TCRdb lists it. The CDR3 spells CASSSSGRATDTLYL. This rearrangement joins TRBV6-9 to TRBJ2-3; no check of the table's D call, TRBD2, against the DNA was made. Looked up from germline, CDR1 is MNHGY and CDR2 is SVAAGI. The CDR3 extends over 15 residues, inclusive of both ends.

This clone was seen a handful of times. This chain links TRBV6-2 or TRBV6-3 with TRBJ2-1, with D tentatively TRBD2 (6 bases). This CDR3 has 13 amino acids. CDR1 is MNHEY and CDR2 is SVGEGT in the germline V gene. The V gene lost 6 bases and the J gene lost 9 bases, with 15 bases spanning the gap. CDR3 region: CASRRPGTGEQFF. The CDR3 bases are TGTGCCAGCAGACGTCCCGGGACTGGTGAGCAGTTCTTC.